There are many counts of the clone carrying this T cell receptor (beta chain). Antigen: not known. Combining a sample-barcoded 5' primer with a J-beta primer mix, a second PCR ran for roughly 7 to 11 cycles. Every single cDNA molecule received a tag from a template-switch adaptor with 12 random nucleotides. Using its own MiXCR run on the 5' RACE reads, TCRdb lists one record per CDR3 protein. The profile shows 650,000 or so distinct CDR3 sequences, roughly half of them singletons. The V gene's germline CDR1 is SQVTM and CDR2 ANQGSEA. V was cut by 6 bases and J by 0 bases, with 9 bases left in between. The CDR3 covers 14 residues. This entry is derived from a study of blood T cells in healthy people across ages. Study outcomes and limitations: Those diversity estimates obtained from one million T cells were thought to be underestimates. It was found that TCR beta diversity correlated strongly with the percentage of naive T cells. Compared with aged donors, long-lived donors showed fewer expanded clones, suggesting selection.

The TCR comes from a woman at least 80 years old in good health. This chain links TRBV29-1 with TRBJ2-6; D ambiguous. The sample was blood. In DNA, the CDR3 is TGCAGCGTCCAGGAGCACTCTGGGGCCAACGTCCTGACTTTC. Translating gives CSVQEHSGANVLTF.